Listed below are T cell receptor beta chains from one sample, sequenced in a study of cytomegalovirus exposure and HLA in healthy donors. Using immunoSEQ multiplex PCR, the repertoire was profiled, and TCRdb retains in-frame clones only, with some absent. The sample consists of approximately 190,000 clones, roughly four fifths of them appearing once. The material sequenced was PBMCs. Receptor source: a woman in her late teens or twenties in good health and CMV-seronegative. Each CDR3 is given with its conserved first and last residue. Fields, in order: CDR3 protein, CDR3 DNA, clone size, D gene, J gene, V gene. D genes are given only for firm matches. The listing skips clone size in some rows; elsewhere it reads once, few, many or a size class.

cdr3_aa: CASSESWLTGGYEQYF
cdr3_nt: TGTGCCAGCAGTGAAAGCTGGCTCACAGGGGGCTACGAGCAGTACTTC
clone_size: NA
d_call: TRBD1
j_call: TRBJ2-7
v_call: TRBV25-1

cdr3_aa: CASSRDREVNGELFF
cdr3_nt: TGCGCCAGCAGCAGGGACAGGGAGGTAAACGGGGAGCTGTTTTTT
clone_size: NA
d_call: TRBD1
j_call: TRBJ2-2
v_call: TRBV5-1

cdr3_aa: CASSQGDSRGTEAFF
cdr3_nt: TGCGCCAGCAGCCAAGGTGATTCCCGGGGCACTGAAGCTTTCTTT
clone_size: NA
d_call: NA
j_call: TRBJ1-1
v_call: TRBV4-1

cdr3_aa: CASSSQREMSSYNEQFF
cdr3_nt: TGTGCCAGCAGCTCCCAGCGTGAGATGAGCTCCTACAATGAGCAGTTCTTC
clone_size: NA
d_call: NA
j_call: TRBJ2-1
v_call: TRBV9

cdr3_aa: CASSFATTGGDPGANVLTF
cdr3_nt: TGCGCCAGCAGCTTTGCGACGACAGGGGGGGATCCTGGGGCCAACGTCCTGACTTTC
clone_size: NA
d_call: TRBD1
j_call: TRBJ2-6
v_call: TRBV5-1

cdr3_aa: CASSFGPPTEAFF
cdr3_nt: TGTGCCAGCAGTTTCGGTCCACCGACTGAAGCTTTCTTT
clone_size: once
d_call: NA
j_call: TRBJ1-1
v_call: TRBV27

cdr3_aa: CASRPILSSYEQYF
cdr3_nt: TGTGCCAGCAGACCCATCCTTAGCTCCTACGAGCAGTACTTC
clone_size: NA
d_call: NA
j_call: TRBJ2-7
v_call: TRBV6-1

cdr3_aa: CASSYYGAQDEKLFF
cdr3_nt: TGTGCCAGCAGTTACTATGGGGCCCAGGATGAAAAACTGTTTTTT
clone_size: few
d_call: NA
j_call: TRBJ1-4
v_call: TRBV6-6

cdr3_aa: CAWSVKGAGANVLTF
cdr3_nt: TGTGCCTGGAGTGTTAAAGGGGCTGGGGCCAACGTCCTGACTTTC
clone_size: NA
d_call: NA
j_call: TRBJ2-6
v_call: TRBV30

cdr3_aa: CSVETANYGYTF
cdr3_nt: TGCAGCGTAGAGACAGCTAACTATGGCTACACCTTC
clone_size: NA
d_call: NA
j_call: TRBJ1-2
v_call: TRBV29-1